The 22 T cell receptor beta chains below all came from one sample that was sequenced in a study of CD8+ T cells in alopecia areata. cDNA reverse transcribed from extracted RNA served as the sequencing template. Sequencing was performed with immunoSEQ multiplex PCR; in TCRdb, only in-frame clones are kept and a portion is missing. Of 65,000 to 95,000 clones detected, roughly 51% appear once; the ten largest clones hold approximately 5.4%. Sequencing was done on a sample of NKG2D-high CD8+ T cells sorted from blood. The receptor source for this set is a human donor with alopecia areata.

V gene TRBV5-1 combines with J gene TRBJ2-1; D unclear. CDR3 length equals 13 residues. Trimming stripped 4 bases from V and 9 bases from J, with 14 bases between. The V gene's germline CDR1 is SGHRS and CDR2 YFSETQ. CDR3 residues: CASSGGEQAEQFF. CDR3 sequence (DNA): TGCGCCAGCAGCGGTGGCGAACAAGCTGAGCAGTTCTTC.

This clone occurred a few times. CDR3 sequence: CAIEGPRETQYF. DNA of the CDR3: TGTGCCATCGAAGGACCGCGAGAGACCCAGTACTTC. J is TRBJ2-5 and V is TRBV25-1; D gene ambiguous. This CDR3 has 12 amino acids. V lost 10 bases and J 4 bases, leaving 13 bases between the germline ends. Germline CDR1 reads MGHDK; CDR2 reads SYGVNS. Supplemented by reference TRBV25-1 and TRBJ2-5, the full variable domain reads EADIYQTPRYLVIGTGKKITLECSQTMGHDKMYWYQQDPGMELHLIHYSYGVNSTEKGDLSSESTVSRIRTEHFPLTLESARPSHTSQYLCAIEGPRETQYFGPGTRLLVL.

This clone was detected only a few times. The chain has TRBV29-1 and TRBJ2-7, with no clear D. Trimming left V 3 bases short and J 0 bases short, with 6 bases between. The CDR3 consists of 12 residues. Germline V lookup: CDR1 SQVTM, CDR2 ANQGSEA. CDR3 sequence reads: CSVDQSSYEQYF. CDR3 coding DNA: TGCAGCGTTGACCAGAGCTCCTACGAGCAGTACTTC.

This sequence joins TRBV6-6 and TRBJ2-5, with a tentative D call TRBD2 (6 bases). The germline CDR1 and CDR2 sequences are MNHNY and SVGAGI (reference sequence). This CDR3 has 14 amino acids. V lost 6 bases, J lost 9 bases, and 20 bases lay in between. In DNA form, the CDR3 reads TGTGCCAGCAGCCCGGGACTCCAAGTGAAGGCCCAGTACTTC. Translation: CASSPGLQVKAQYF.

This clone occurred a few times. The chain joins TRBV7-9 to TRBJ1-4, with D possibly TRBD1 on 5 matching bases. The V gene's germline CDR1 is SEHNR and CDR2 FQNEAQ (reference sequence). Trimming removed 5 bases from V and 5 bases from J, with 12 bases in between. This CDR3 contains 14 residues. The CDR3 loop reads CASSGRDGNEKLFF. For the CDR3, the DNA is TGTGCCAGCAGCGGCCGGGACGGGAATGAAAAACTGTTTTTT.

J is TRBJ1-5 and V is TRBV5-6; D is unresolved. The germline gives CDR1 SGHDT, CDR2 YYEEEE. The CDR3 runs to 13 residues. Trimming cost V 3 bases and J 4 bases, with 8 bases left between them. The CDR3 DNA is TGTGCCAGCAGCTCGGGAGTGAATCAGCCCCAGCATTTT. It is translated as CASSSGVNQPQHF.

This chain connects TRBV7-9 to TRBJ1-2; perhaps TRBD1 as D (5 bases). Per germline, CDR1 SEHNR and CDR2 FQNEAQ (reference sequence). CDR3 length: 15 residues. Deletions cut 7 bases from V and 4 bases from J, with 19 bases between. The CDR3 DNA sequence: TGTGCCAGCACCCGACAATTCGGGACGGGCTATGGCTACACCTTC. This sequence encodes CASTRQFGTGYGYTF. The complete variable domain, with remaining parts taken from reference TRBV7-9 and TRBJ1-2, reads DTGVSQNPRHKITKRGQNVTFRCDPISEHNRLYWYRQTLGQGPEFLTYFQNEAQLEKSRLLSDRFSAERPKGSFSTLEIQRTEQGDSAMYLCASTRQFGTGYGYTFGSGTRLTVV.

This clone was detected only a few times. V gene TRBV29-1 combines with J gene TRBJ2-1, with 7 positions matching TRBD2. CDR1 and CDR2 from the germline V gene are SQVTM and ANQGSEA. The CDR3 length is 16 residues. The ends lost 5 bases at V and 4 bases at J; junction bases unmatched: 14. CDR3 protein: CSVSGGSSRFYNEQFF. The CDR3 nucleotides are TGCAGCGTTTCCGGGGGGTCCAGTCGTTTTTACAATGAGCAGTTCTTC.

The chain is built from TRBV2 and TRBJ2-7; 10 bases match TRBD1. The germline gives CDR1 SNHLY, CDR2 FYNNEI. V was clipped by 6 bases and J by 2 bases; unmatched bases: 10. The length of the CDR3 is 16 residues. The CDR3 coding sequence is TGTGCCAGCAGCCAACCCCGGGACAGGGGCACCTACGAGCAGTACTTC. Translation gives CASSQPRDRGTYEQYF.

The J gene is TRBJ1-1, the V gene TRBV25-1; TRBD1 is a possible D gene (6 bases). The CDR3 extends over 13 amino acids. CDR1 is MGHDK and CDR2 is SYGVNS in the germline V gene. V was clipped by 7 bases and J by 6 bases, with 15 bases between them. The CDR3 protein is CASKGVGIAEAFF. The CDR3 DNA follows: TGTGCCAGCAAGGGGGTAGGAATCGCTGAAGCTTTCTTT. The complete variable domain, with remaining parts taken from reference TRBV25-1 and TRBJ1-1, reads EADIYQTPRYLVIGTGKKITLECSQTMGHDKMYWYQQDPGMELHLIHYSYGVNSTEKGDLSSESTVSRIRTEHFPLTLESARPSHTSQYLCASKGVGIAEAFFGQGTRLTVV.

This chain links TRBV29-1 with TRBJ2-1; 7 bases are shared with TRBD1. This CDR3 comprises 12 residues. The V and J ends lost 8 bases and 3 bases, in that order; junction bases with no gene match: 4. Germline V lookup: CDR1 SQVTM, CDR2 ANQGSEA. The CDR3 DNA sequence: TGCAGCTCCCGGGACAGCTACAATGAGCAGTTCTTC. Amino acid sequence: CSSRDSYNEQFF.

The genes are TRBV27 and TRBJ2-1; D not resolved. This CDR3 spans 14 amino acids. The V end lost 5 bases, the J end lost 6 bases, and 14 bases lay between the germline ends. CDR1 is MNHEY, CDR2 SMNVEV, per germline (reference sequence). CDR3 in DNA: TGTGCCAGCAGTCCCCGGGCCCAGCCCAATGAGCAGTTCTTC. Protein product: CASSPRAQPNEQFF.

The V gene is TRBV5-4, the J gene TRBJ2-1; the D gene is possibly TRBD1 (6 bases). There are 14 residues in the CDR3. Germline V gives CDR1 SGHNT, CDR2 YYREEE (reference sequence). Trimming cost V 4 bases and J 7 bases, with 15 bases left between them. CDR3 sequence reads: CASSLGTSWNEQFF. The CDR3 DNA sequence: TGTGCCAGCAGCCTCGGGACATCATGGAATGAGCAGTTCTTC.

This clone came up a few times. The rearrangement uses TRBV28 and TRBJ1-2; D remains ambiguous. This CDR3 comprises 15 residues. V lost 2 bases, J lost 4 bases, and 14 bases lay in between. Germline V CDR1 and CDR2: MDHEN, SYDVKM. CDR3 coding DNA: TGTGCCAGCAGTTTAACCGGAACGGTGTTCTATGGCTACACCTTC. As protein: CASSLTGTVFYGYTF.

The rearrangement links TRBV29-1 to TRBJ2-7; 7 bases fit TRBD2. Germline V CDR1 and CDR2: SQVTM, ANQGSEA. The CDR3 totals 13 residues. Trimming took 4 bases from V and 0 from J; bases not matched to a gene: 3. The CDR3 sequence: CSVGEGPSYEQYF. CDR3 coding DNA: TGCAGCGTTGGGGAGGGTCCCTCCTACGAGCAGTACTTC.

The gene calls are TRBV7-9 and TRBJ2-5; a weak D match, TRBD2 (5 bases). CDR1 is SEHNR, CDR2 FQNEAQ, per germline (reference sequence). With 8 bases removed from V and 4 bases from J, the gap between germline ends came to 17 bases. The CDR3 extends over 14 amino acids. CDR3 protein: CASLLGGSGETQYF. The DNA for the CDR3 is TGTGCCAGCCTGCTCGGCGGGTCTGGAGAGACCCAGTACTTC.

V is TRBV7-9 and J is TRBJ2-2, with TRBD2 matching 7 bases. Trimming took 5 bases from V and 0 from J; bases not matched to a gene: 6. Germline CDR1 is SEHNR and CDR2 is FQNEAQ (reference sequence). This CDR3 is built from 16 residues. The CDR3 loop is CASSTLLAANTGELFF. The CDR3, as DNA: TGTGCCAGCAGCACCCTGCTAGCGGCGAACACCGGGGAGCTGTTTTTT.

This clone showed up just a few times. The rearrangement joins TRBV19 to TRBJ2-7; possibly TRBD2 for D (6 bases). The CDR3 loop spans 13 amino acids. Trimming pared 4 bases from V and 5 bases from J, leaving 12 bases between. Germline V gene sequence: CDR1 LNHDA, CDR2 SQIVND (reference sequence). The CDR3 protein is CASSTDYWNEQYF. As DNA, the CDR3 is TGTGCCAGTAGTACGGACTATTGGAACGAGCAGTACTTC.

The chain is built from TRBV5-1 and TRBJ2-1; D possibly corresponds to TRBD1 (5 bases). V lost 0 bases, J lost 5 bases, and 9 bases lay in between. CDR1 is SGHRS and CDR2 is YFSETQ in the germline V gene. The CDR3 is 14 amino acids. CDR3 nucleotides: TGCGCCAGCAGCTTGGTGACAGAGGACAATGAGCAGTTCTTC. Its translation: CASSLVTEDNEQFF.

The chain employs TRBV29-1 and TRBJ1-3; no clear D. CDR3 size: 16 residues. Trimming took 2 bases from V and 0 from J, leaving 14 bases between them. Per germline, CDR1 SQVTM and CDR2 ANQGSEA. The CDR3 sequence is CSVEHGSYLSGNTIYF. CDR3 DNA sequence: TGCAGCGTTGAACATGGGTCCTACCTCTCTGGAAACACCATATATTTT. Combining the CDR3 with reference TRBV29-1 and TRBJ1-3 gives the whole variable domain SAVISQKPSRDICQRGTSLTIQCQVDSQVTMMFWYRQQPGQSLTLIATANQGSEATYESGFVIDKFPISRPNLTFSTLTVSNMSPEDSSIYLCSVEHGSYLSGNTIYFGEGSWLTVV.

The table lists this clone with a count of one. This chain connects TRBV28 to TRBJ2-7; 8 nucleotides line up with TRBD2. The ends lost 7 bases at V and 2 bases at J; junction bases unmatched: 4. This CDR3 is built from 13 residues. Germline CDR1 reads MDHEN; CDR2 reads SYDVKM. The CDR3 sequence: CASIREGTYEQYF. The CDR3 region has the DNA TGTGCCAGCATACGGGAGGGTACCTACGAGCAGTACTTC.

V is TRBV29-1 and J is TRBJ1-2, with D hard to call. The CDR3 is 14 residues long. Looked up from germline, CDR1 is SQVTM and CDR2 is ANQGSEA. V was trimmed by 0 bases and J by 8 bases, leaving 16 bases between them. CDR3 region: CSVEDLPGVGGYTF. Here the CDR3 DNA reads TGCAGCGTTGAAGATCTTCCCGGGGTGGGAGGCTACACCTTC.